The next 6 T cell receptor beta chains were all read from a single sample in a study of blood T cell repertoires in COVID-19 (dated by TCRdb to the early 2020s). Libraries were made using the immunoSEQ multiplex PCR assay. TCRdb stores this immuneACCESS table with in-frame sequences only. Part of the clones is absent; in the studies checked, under half of the shortfall reflects unresolved V genes, and no reason is known for the rest. Counted in this sample were 180,000 or so clones; roughly nine tenths of them appeared once. The ten largest clones add up to about a tenth of the sample. Input material: peripheral blood. The receptors were gathered from a woman aged 55-69 years with COVID-19, enrolled during active disease.

The chain is built from TRBV27 and TRBJ2-7; D perhaps matches TRBD2 (5 bases). This CDR3 spans 14 amino acids. The V gene lost 4 bases and the J gene lost 2 bases, with 12 bases spanning the gap. Germline V gene sequence: CDR1 MNHEY, CDR2 SMNVEV (reference sequence). CDR3 residues: CASSSSYQTYEQYF. The DNA for the CDR3 is TGTGCCAGCAGTTCTAGCTATCAAACCTACGAGCAGTACTTC.

The V call is TRBV11-2, the J call TRBJ2-5; D call uncertain. Trimming took off 1 base at V and 4 bases at J, with 22 bases between the two ends. CDR3 length: 18 amino acids. The germline V gene encodes CDR1 SGHAT and CDR2 FQNNGV. The CDR3 bases are TGTGCCAGCAGCTTAGGACCTAGGTCAGCGCGAAGATCAGAGACCCAGTACTTC. This gives the protein CASSLGPRSARRSETQYF.

This chain joins TRBV9 and TRBJ2-7, with 9 bases matching TRBD1. V shed 6 bases, J shed 2 bases, and the junction held 9 bases outside the gene matches. The germline V gene encodes CDR1 SGDLS and CDR2 YYNGEE. This CDR3 is 15 amino acids long. CDR3 protein: CASTPGQGAPYEQYF. The CDR3 DNA follows: TGTGCCAGCACCCCGGGACAGGGAGCACCCTACGAGCAGTACTTC.

The genes are TRBV7-9 and TRBJ2-1; 9 nucleotides agree with TRBD2. V dropped 5 bases and J dropped 7; count of bases not matched to a gene: 12. Germline values: CDR1 SEHNR, CDR2 FQNEAQ (reference sequence). The CDR3 loop spans 16 amino acids. CDR3 coding DNA: TGTGCCAGCAGCCGCCGGGGAGCGGGAGGTTTTAATGAGCAGTTCTTC. Its translation: CASSRRGAGGFNEQFF.

This chain uses TRBV24-1 with TRBJ2-2, with a possible D match to TRBD1 (6 bases). Trimming shortened V by 2 bases and J by 5 bases, and 14 bases separated the two germline ends. The CDR3 sequence is 16 residues long. Germline V lookup: CDR1 KGHDR, CDR2 SFDVKD. The CDR3 here is CATSDSGGAWTGELFF. The CDR3 nucleotides read TGTGCCACCAGTGATTCTGGGGGCGCTTGGACCGGGGAGCTGTTTTTT.

In this sample, this clone turned up many times. This chain uses TRBV28 with TRBJ2-7, with 10 bases identical to TRBD2. V shed 5 bases, J shed 2 bases, and the junction held 0 bases outside the gene matches. The length of the CDR3 is 13 residues. Germline CDR1 MDHEN, CDR2 SYDVKM. The CDR3 is CASSTSGTYEQYF. In nucleotides, the CDR3 is TGTGCCAGCAGTACTAGCGGGACCTACGAGCAGTACTTC.